One T cell receptor (beta chain) is described in this entry. Its antigen remains unknown. 60 Vbeta and 13 Jbeta primers were used in PCR. Profiling relied on immunoSEQ multiplex PCR, and the TCRdb table lists in-frame clones only, not all of them. The sample consists of about 200,000 clones, about four fifths of them appearing once. This specimen comes from a study of cytomegalovirus exposure and HLA in healthy donors. Study-level findings and limits: In an earlier analysis, about 87% or about 30%: the productive usage of most TCR beta V segments. A link between a missense DCLRE1C variant and TCR beta V- and J-gene trimming emerged from a later analysis.

This CDR3 contains 16 residues. V lost 3 bases to trimming and J lost 6 bases; unmatched junction nucleotides: 10. CDR1 MDHEN and CDR2 SYDVKM come from the germline V gene. This chain connects TRBV28 to TRBJ2-1, with 8 positions matching TRBD2. Sequencing used PBMCs. This TCR derives from a woman younger than 30 in good health and CMV-seronegative. CDR3 in DNA: TGTGCCAGCAGTTTCTGGATGACTAGCGCTAGCAATGAGCAGTTCTTC. Translating it yields CASSFWMTSASNEQFF.